A selection of T cell receptor beta chains follows, all from one sample in a study of OX40 agonist ivuxolimab in advanced cancers. Measured with immunoSEQ multiplex PCR; TCRdb has only the in-frame clones, and not every one. The sample has fewer than 70,000 clones; less than 95% are singletons. The sequencing used CD4+ or CD8+ T cells sorted from blood, collected in a trial of the OX40 agonist ivuxolimab. These receptors were collected from an adult with an advanced solid tumor such as melanoma, head and neck, liver or kidney cancer. CDR3s include the opening cysteine and the closing phenylalanine or tryptophan. A D gene is named only where the DNA matches it firmly. Clone size, where shown, is once, few, many, or a class for clones that have expanded.

D,J,V,size,DNA,CDR3
TRBD2,TRBJ2-2,TRBV2,.,TGTGCCAGCAGTGAAAATGGCGGGAGGGCTTCCGGGGAGCTGTTTTTT,CASSENGGRASGELFF
TRBD1,TRBJ2-3,TRBV18,.,TGTGCCAGCTCTACGACAGGGGGTAGCACAGATACGCAGTATTTT,CASSTTGGSTDTQYF
.,TRBJ1-1,TRBV7-8,.,TGTGCCAGCAGCTTGACCCGCGAGAACACTGAAGCTTTCTTT,CASSLTRENTEAFF
.,TRBJ2-7,TRBV5-1,.,TGCGCCAGCACCTTTTTAAACGGCTACGAGCAGTACTTC,CASTFLNGYEQYF
.,TRBJ2-5,TRBV5-6,.,TGTGCCAGCAGCTTGAATATGGGGCCCCAAGAGACCCAGTACTTC,CASSLNMGPQETQYF
.,TRBJ2-7,TRBV7-2,.,TGTGCCAGCAGCTCCTCCGGGGCCAGGAGTGAGCAGTACTTC,CASSSSGARSEQYF
TRBD1,TRBJ2-7,TRBV27,.,TGTGCCAGCAGTTTCCGGGACAGGGTAGCCGAGCAGTACTTC,CASSFRDRVAEQYF
.,TRBJ2-7,TRBV7-2,.,TGTGCCAGCAGCCTCAGGGCGAACTTTTACGAGCAGTACTTC,CASSLRANFYEQYF
.,TRBJ2-2,TRBV4-3,.,TGCGCCAGCAGCCTGAGACGCACCGGGGAGCTGTTTTTT,CASSLRRTGELFF
.,TRBJ2-5,TRBV19,.,TGTGCCAGTGCCCCTCGTCGGATGGAGACCCAGTACTTC,CASAPRRMETQYF
.,TRBJ2-7,TRBV18,.,TGTGCCAGCTCACCACAGCCCTACGAGCAGTACTTC,CASSPQPYEQYF
.,TRBJ2-5,TRBV28,.,TGTGCCAGCAGTTTTAGGTCAGGGCGGGAGACCCAGTACTTC,CASSFRSGRETQYF
TRBD1,TRBJ2-2,TRBV13,few,TGTGCCAGCAGCTTCCCGGGACAGGGGGCGGCCGGGGAGCTGTTTTTT,CASSFPGQGAAGELFF
TRBD2,TRBJ2-5,TRBV7-9,.,TGTGCCAGCAGCTTATCTAGCGGGGGGGAGGAGACCCAGTACTTC,CASSLSSGGEETQYF
.,TRBJ1-4,TRBV6-6,.,TGTGCCAGCAGTTACTACGGTCCTAATGAAAAACTGTTTTTT,CASSYYGPNEKLFF
TRBD2,TRBJ2-1,TRBV27,.,TGTGCCAGCAGGGAACTAGCGGGATACAATGAGCAGTTCTTC,CASRELAGYNEQFF
.,TRBJ2-7,TRBV28,.,TGTGCCAGCAGCCGAGGAGGGGCCCCCTGGCGGGATTACTACGAGCAGTACTTC,CASSRGGAPWRDYYEQYF
TRBD1,TRBJ2-2,TRBV18,.,TGTGCCAGCTCCCAGGGACAGGGTGGCACCGGGGAGCTGTTTTTT,CASSQGQGGTGELFF
TRBD2,TRBJ2-3,TRBV5-1,.,TGCGCCAGCAGCCGCCCGGGACTAGCGAAAGATACGCAGTATTTT,CASSRPGLAKDTQYF
.,TRBJ1-2,TRBV18,.,TGTGCCAGCTCCCTCAACCATGACGGAACCTATGGCTACACCTTC,CASSLNHDGTYGYTF
TRBD2,TRBJ2-7,TRBV28,.,TGTGCCAGCAAGAATACGGGGGGAGTGCTAACCGACGAGCAGTACTTC,CASKNTGGVLTDEQYF
.,TRBJ2-7,TRBV6-6,.,TGTGCCAGCAGTGTTTTGGCGGGCGGGTCCTACGAGCAGTACTTC,CASSVLAGGSYEQYF
TRBD1,TRBJ2-5,TRBV7-2,once,TGTGCCAGCAGCTTGTGGGACAGGGAAGAGACCCAGTACTTC,CASSLWDREETQYF
.,TRBJ1-5,TRBV18,once,TGTGCCAGCTCACCAGGGGCAAATCAGCCCCAGCATTTT,CASSPGANQPQHF
TRBD2,TRBJ2-1,TRBV28,.,TGTGCCAGCATTTATTCGGGGGGCTCCTACAATGAGCAGTTCTTC,CASIYSGGSYNEQFF
TRBD1,TRBJ1-1,TRBV5-4,.,TGTGCCAGCAAAAGACAGGGGAGCACTGAAGCTTTCTTT,CASKRQGSTEAFF
.,TRBJ1-2,TRBV30,.,TGTGCCTGGAGCCTGGGAACAGCCTATGGCTACACCTTC,CAWSLGTAYGYTF
.,TRBJ2-2,TRBV10-1,.,TGCGCCAGCAGTCCCGTCCCCTCCACCGGGGAGCTGTTTTTT,CASSPVPSTGELFF
TRBD1,TRBJ1-4,TRBV30,.,TGTGCCTGCATCCGCCGGGACAGGGGCACAAAAAGTCAAAAACTGTTTTTT,CACIRRDRGTKSQKLFF